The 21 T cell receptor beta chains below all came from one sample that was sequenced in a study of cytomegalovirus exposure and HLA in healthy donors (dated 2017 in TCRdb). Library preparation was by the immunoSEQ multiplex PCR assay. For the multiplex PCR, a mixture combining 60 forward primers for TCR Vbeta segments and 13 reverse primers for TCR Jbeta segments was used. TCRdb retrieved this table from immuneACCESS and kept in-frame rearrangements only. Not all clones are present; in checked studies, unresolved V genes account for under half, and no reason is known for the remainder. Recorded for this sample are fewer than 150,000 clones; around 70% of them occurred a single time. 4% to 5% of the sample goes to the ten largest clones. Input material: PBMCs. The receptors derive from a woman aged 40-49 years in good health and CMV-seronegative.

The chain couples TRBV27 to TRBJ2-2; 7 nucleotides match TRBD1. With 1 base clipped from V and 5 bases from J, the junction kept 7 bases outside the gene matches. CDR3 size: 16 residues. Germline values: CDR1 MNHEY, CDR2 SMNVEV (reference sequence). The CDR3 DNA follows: TGTGCCAGCAGTTTATTTGGGACAGAAAAGACCGGGGAGCTGTTTTTT. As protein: CASSLFGTEKTGELFF.

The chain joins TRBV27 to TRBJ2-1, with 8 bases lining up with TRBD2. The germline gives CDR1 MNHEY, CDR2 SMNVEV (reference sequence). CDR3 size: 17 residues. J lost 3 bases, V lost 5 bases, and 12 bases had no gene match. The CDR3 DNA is TGTGCCAGCAGTCCCCGTGGGACGGGAGGGTTCTACAATGAGCAGTTCTTC. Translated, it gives CASSPRGTGGFYNEQFF.

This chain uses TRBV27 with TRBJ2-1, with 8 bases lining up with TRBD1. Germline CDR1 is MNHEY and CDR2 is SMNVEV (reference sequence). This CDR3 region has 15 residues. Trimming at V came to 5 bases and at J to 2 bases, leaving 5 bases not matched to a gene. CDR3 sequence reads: CASSPTGDTYNEQFF. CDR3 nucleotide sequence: TGTGCCAGCAGTCCGACAGGGGACACCTACAATGAGCAGTTCTTC.

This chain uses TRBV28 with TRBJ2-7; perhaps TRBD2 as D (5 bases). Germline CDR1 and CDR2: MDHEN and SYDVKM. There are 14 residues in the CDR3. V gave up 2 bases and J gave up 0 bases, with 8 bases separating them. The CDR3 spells CASSLVGSSYEQYF. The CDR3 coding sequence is TGTGCCAGCAGTTTAGTGGGGAGCTCCTACGAGCAGTACTTC.

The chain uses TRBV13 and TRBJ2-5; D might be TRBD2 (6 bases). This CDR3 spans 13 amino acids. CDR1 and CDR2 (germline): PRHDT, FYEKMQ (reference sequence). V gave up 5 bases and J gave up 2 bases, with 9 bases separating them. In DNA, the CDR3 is TGTGCCAGCAGCCATGGACTACAAGAGACCCAGTACTTC. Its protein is CASSHGLQETQYF. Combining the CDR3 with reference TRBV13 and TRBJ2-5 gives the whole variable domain AAGVIQSPRHLIKEKRETATLKCYPIPRHDTVYWYQQGPGQDPQFLISFYEKMQSDKGSIPDRFSAQQFSDYHSELNMSSLELGDSALYFCASSHGLQETQYFGPGTRLLVL.

The CDR3 coding sequence is TGCGCCAGCAGCACGGGGACAGGGGGCTTCTATGGCTACACCTTC. Its translation is CASSTGTGGFYGYTF. This chain connects TRBV5-1 to TRBJ1-2; 12 bases match TRBD1. Germline CDR1 and CDR2: SGHRS and YFSETQ. V shed 4 bases, J shed 4 bases, and the junction held 5 bases outside the gene matches. The CDR3 extends over 15 amino acids.

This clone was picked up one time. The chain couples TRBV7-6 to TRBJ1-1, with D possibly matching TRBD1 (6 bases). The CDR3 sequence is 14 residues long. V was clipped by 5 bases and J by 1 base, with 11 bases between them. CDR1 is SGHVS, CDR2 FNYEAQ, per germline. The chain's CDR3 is CASSPSRGNTEAFF. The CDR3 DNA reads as TGTGCCAGCAGCCCCTCCAGGGGGAACACTGAAGCTTTCTTT.

CDR3 bases: TGTGCCGGAACGAGACAGTACGAGCAGTACTTC. Its translation: CAGTRQYEQYF. The gene calls are TRBV30 and TRBJ2-5, with D maybe TRBD1 (5 bases). The DNA matches TRBJ2-7 better at its end, which makes the J call doubtful. The CDR3 length is 11 residues. Germline V lookup: CDR1 GTSNPN, CDR2 SVGIG (reference sequence).

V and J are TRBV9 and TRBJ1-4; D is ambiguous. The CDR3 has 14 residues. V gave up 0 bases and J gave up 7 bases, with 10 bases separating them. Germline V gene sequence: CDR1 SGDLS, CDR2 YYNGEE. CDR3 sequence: CASSVVGESEKLFF. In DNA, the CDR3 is TGTGCCAGCAGCGTAGTGGGAGAAAGTGAAAAACTGTTTTTT.

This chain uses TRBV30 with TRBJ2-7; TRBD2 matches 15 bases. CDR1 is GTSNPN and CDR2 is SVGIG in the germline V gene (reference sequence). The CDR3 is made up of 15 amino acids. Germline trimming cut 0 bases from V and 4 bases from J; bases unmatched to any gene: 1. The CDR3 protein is CAWSVGLAGGYEQYF. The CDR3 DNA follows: TGTGCCTGGAGTGTCGGACTAGCGGGAGGGTACGAGCAGTACTTC.

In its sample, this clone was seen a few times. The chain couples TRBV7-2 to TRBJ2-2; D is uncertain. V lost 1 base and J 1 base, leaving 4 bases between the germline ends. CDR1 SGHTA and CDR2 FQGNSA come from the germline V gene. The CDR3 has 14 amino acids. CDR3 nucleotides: TGTGCCAGCAGCTTAGTAGTGAACACCGGGGAGCTGTTTTTT. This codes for CASSLVVNTGELFF. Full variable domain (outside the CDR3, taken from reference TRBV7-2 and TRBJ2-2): GAGVSQSPSNKVTEKGKDVELRCDPISGHTALYWYRQSLGQGLEFLIYFQGNSAPDKSGLPSDRFSAERTGGSVSTLTIQRTQQEDSAVYLCASSLVVNTGELFFGEGSRLTVL.

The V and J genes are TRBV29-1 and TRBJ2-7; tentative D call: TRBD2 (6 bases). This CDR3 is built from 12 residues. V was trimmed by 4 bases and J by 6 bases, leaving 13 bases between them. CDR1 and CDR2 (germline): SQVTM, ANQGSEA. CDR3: CSVAGDVSEQYF. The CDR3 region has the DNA TGCAGCGTTGCGGGGGATGTCTCCGAGCAGTACTTC.

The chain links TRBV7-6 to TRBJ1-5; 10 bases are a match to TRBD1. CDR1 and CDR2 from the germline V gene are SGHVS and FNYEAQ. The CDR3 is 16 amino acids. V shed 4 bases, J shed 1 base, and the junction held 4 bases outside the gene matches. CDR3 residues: CASSSGQGGSNQPQHF. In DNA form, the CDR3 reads TGTGCCAGCAGCTCTGGACAGGGGGGGAGCAATCAGCCCCAGCATTTT. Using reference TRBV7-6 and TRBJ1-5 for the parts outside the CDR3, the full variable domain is GAGVSQSPRYKVTKRGQDVALRCDPISGHVSLYWYRQALGQGPEFLTYFNYEAQQDKSGLPNDRFSAERPEGSISTLTIQRTEQRDSAMYRCASSSGQGGSNQPQHFGDGTRLSIL.

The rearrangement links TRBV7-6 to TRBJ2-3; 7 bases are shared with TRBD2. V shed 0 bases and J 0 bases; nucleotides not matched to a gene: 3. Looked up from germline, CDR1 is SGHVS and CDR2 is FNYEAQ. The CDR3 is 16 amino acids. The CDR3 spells CASSLATSLSTDTQYF. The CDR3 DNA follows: TGTGCCAGCAGCTTAGCGACTAGCCTTAGCACAGATACGCAGTATTTT.

The CDR3 coding sequence is TGTGCCAGCAGTCCTACAGGGGCGGCTAATGAAAAACTGTTTTTT. Amino acid sequence: CASSPTGAANEKLFF. The rearrangement uses TRBV25-1 and TRBJ1-4, with 7 bases fitting TRBD1. CDR1 is MGHDK and CDR2 is SYGVNS in the germline V gene. The CDR3 is 15 residues long. The ends lost 5 bases at V and 3 bases at J; junction bases unmatched: 6.

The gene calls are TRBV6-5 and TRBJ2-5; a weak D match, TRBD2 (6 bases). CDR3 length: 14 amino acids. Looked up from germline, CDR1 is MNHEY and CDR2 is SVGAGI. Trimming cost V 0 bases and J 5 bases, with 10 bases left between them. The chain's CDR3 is CASSYSGAGETQYF. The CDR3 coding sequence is TGTGCCAGCAGTTACTCAGGGGCGGGGGAGACCCAGTACTTC.

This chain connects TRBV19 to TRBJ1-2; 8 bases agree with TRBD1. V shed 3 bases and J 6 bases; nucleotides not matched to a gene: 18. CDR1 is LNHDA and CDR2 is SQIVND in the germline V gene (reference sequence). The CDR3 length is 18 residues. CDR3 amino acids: CASSIPPKWTGKSNGYTF. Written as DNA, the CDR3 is TGTGCCAGTAGTATCCCTCCCAAGTGGACAGGGAAGAGCAATGGCTACACCTTC. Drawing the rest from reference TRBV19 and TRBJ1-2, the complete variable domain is DGGITQSPKYLFRKEGQNVTLSCEQNLNHDAMYWYRQDPGQGLRLIYYSQIVNDFQKGDIAEGYSVSREKKESFPLTVTSAQKNPTAFYLCASSIPPKWTGKSNGYTFGSGTRLTVV.

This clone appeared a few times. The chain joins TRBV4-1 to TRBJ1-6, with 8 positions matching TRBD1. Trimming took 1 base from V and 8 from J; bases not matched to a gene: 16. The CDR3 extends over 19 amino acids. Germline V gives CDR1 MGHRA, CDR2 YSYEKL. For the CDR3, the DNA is TGCGCCAGCAGCCAAGTGGAGAGAAAGACAGGGGCCGGATATTCACCCCTCCACTTT. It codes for CASSQVERKTGAGYSPLHF.

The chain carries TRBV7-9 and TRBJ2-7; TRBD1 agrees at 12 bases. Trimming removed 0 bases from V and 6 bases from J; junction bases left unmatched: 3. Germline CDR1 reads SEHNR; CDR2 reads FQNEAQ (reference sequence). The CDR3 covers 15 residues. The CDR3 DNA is TGTGCCAGCAGCTTAGCCGGGACAGGGGGCTCCGAGCAGTACTTC. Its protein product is CASSLAGTGGSEQYF.

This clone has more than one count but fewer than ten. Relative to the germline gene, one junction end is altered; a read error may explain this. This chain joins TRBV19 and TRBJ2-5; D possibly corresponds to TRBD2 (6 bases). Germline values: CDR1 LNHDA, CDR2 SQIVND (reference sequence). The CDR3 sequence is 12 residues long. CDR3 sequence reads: CASSIGGEAQYF. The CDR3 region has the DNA TGTGCCAGTAGTATCGGGGGAGAGGCCCAGTACTTC.

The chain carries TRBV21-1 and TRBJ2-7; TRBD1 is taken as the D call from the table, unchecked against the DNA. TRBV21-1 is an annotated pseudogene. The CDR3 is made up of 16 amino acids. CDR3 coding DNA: TGTGCCAGCAGCCCCCGTGGGCAGGGGGAGGCCTACGAGCAGTACTTC. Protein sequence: CASSPRGQGEAYEQYF.